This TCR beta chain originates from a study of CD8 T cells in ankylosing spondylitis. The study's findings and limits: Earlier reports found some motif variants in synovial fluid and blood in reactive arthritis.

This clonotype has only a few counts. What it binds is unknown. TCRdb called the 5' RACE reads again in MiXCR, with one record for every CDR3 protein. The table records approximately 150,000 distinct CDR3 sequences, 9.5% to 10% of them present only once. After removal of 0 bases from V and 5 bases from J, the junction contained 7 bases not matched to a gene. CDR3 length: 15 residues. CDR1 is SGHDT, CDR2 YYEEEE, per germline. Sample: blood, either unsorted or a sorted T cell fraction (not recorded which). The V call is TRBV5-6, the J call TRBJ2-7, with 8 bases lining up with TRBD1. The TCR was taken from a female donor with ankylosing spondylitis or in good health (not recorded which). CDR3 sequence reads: CASSLGTGSFHEQYF. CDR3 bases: TGTGCCAGCAGCTTGGGGACAGGGAGCTTCCACGAGCAGTACTTC. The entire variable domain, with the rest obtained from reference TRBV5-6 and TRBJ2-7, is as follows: DAGVTQSPTHLIKTRGQQVTLRCSPKSGHDTVSWYQQALGQGPQFIFQYYEEEERQRGNFPDRFSGHQFPNYSSELNVNALLLGDSALYLCASSLGTGSFHEQYFGPGTRLTVT.